This TCR beta chain was sequenced in a study of blood T cell repertoires in COVID-19. Study-level information: COVID-19 samples, acute and convalescent, were from the United States, Italy and Spain.

The CDR3 is 14 amino acids. The V and J ends lost 5 bases and 7 bases, in that order; junction bases with no gene match: 10. Germline CDR1 MDHEN, CDR2 SYDVKM. As processed by the authors: Using reference gene primer amplification, nucleated cell counts were estimated. TCRdb's copy holds only in-frame clones and misses some; the assay was immunoSEQ multiplex PCR. V, J and clone size are taken as reported in that table, and D and trimming were inferred from the DNA itself. The sample lists some 150,000 clones, around 84% occurring once. The TCR sequence derives from a man aged 55 to 70 with active or convalescent COVID-19. Material: peripheral blood. This chain uses TRBV28 with TRBJ1-2, with TRBD1 matching 7 bases. The CDR3 spells CASSPPGQISGYTF. In DNA, the CDR3 is TGTGCCAGCAGTCCCCCGGGACAGATAAGTGGCTACACCTTC.